The next 2 T cell receptor beta chains were all read from a single sample in a study of response to subunit inactivated influenza vaccine. MiXCR was run by TCRdb on the RT-PCR reads, yielding one entry per CDR3 protein. The data contain more than 700,000 distinct CDR3 sequences, over 20% of them singletons. The specimen comprised PBMCs from blood, sampled about 5 days after vaccination. The source is a man in his fifties who received an inactivated influenza vaccine.

J is TRBJ1-2 and V is TRBV28, with TRBD1 as a possible D gene (5 bases). Deletions cut 5 bases from V and 4 bases from J, with 14 bases between. CDR3 size: 14 residues. Germline assignment: CDR1 MDHEN and CDR2 SYDVKM. DNA for the CDR3: TGTGCCAGCAGTCCCGCCGGGACCCGCTATGGCTACACCTTC. It codes for CASSPAGTRYGYTF.

This clonotype was found a few times. The chain combines TRBV5-1 with TRBJ2-6, with TRBD2 as a possible D gene (5 bases). The CDR3 runs 15 residues. V lost 2 bases to trimming and J lost 4 bases, with 10 bases between them. Germline CDR1 SGHRS, CDR2 YFSETQ. CDR3 nucleotides: TGCGCCAGCAGCTTCGGGGAGTTGGGGGCCAACGTCCTGACTTTC. Its protein product is CASSFGELGANVLTF.